The 18 T cell receptor beta chains reported below all come from one sample, sequenced in a study of CD8 T cells in ankylosing spondylitis. One entry per CDR3 protein results from TCRdb running MiXCR on the 5' RACE reads. The table includes under 300,000 distinct CDR3 sequences, about 10% detected once. Sample: blood, either unsorted or a sorted T cell fraction (not recorded which). These receptors originate from a male donor with ankylosing spondylitis or in good health (not recorded which).

For this clonotype: A read error may produce the germline difference seen at one junction end. The V call is TRBV7-2, the J call TRBJ2-3; D is undetermined. Germline loops: CDR1 SGHTA, CDR2 FQGNSA. This CDR3 is 12 amino acids long. The CDR3 reads CVSSAHTDTQYF. In DNA form, the CDR3 reads TGTGTCAGCAGCGCGCACACAGATACGCAGTATTTT.

The table lists this clonotype with many counts. The rearrangement uses TRBV5-1 and TRBJ2-7, with no clear D. The CDR3 spans 13 residues. V was trimmed by 3 bases and J by 7 bases, leaving 14 bases between them. Germline assignment: CDR1 SGHRS and CDR2 YFSETQ. The CDR3 protein is CASSSPEYVEQYF. DNA of the CDR3: TGCGCCAGCAGCTCACCCGAATACGTGGAGCAGTACTTC. The full variable domain, with the rest looked up from reference TRBV5-1 and TRBJ2-7, is KAGVTQTPRYLIKTRGQQVTLSCSPISGHRSVSWYQQTPGQGLQFLFEYFSETQRNKGNFPGRFSGRQFSNSRSEMNVSTLELGDSALYLCASSSPEYVEQYFGPGTRLTVT.

This rearrangement joins TRBV20-1 to TRBJ1-5; D not certain. Deletions cut 0 bases from V and 4 bases from J, with 13 bases between. The CDR3 is 15 amino acids. Germline V gene lookup returns CDR1 DFQATT and CDR2 SNEGSKA (reference sequence). The DNA for the CDR3 is TGCAGTGCTAGAGATGTACGTGGGTGGAATCAGCCCCAGCATTTT. Protein: CSARDVRGWNQPQHF.

This clonotype was counted ten times or more. This sequence joins TRBV5-1 and TRBJ1-2, with 9 bases fitting TRBD1. The CDR3 contains 14 residues. Germline V gene data show CDR1 as SGHRS and CDR2 as YFSETQ. With 0 bases clipped from V and 7 bases from J, the junction kept 4 bases outside the gene matches. CDR3: CASSLAVTGGGYTF. CDR3 coding DNA: TGCGCCAGCAGCTTGGCAGTGACAGGGGGTGGCTACACCTTC.

This clonotype was seen many times. This sequence joins TRBV4-2 and TRBJ2-2; possible D gene TRBD2, 5 bases. V was cut by 0 bases and J by 5 bases, with 13 bases left in between. This CDR3 spans 16 amino acids. Per germline, CDR1 LGHNA and CDR2 YNFKEQ. The CDR3 DNA reads TGTGCCAGCAGCCAAGAGGTGGGAGCCGGGACCGGGGAGCTGTTTTTT. Translated: CASSQEVGAGTGELFF.

This clonotype was recorded a few times. The genes are TRBV11-3 and TRBJ2-1; D gene ambiguous. Per the germline V gene, CDR1 is SGHNT and CDR2 is YENEEA. CDR3 length equals 15 residues. The V gene lost 0 bases and the J gene lost 0 bases, with 6 bases spanning the gap. CDR3 bases: TGTGCCAGCAGCTTAGAGTTTAGCTCCTACAATGAGCAGTTCTTC. Amino acids: CASSLEFSSYNEQFF.

This clonotype was recorded many times. This chain connects TRBV21-1 to TRBJ2-1. TRBV21-1 is a listed pseudogene. This CDR3 is 17 amino acids long. CDR3 protein: CASSKALRMSSYNEQFF. The CDR3 nucleotides read TGTGCCAGCAGCAAAGCGCTGCGAATGAGCTCCTACAATGAGCAGTTCTTC.

Of note for this clonotype: This may arise from a read error, as a much more abundant clone is one base away. The chain uses TRBV5-5 and TRBJ2-6; maybe TRBD1 (6 bases). Looked up from germline, CDR1 is SGHKS and CDR2 is YYEKEE (reference sequence). The CDR3 covers 13 residues. CDR3 sequence reads: CVSSPTGPNVLTF. The DNA for the CDR3 is TGTGTCAGCAGCCCGACAGGTCCCAACGTCCTGACTTTC.

This clonotype has ten or more counts. The chain is built from TRBV25-1 and TRBJ1-1; unclear D gene. This CDR3 comprises 12 residues. Germline CDR1 is MGHDK and CDR2 is SYGVNS. Trimming pared 5 bases from V and 2 bases from J, leaving 6 bases between. The CDR3 coding sequence is TGTGCCAGCAGTAACCGAAACACTGAAGCTTTCTTT. Its translation: CASSNRNTEAFF.

This clonotype was detected ten times or more. V usage is TRBV7-8 and J usage is TRBJ2-7; TRBD1 matches at 10 bases. Germline loops: CDR1 SGHVS, CDR2 FQNEAQ. V shed 3 bases and J 6 bases; nucleotides not matched to a gene: 2. The CDR3 extends over 13 amino acids. The DNA for the CDR3 is TGTGCCAGCAGCTTGGGACAGGGGACCGAGCAGTACTTC. This codes for CASSLGQGTEQYF.

In its sample, this clonotype was seen a few times. CDR3 coding DNA: TGCGCCAGCAGCCAGACAGGGTTCGGATACGAGCAGTACTTC. Residues: CASSQTGFGYEQYF. The V gene is TRBV4-1, the J gene TRBJ2-7, with 7 bases lining up with TRBD1. With 3 bases clipped from V and 4 bases from J, the junction kept 6 bases outside the gene matches. CDR1 and CDR2 (germline): MGHRA, YSYEKL. The CDR3 consists of 14 residues.

There are many counts of this clonotype. The V gene is TRBV5-1, the J gene TRBJ2-6, with a possible D match to TRBD1 (6 bases). V lost 0 bases and J lost 2, with 6 bases in between. Germline loops: CDR1 SGHRS, CDR2 YFSETQ. The CDR3 extends over 15 amino acids. This CDR3 is CASSLEGAGANVLTF. The CDR3 nucleotides are TGCGCCAGCAGCTTGGAGGGGGCTGGGGCCAACGTCCTGACTTTC.

This clonotype was counted at least ten times. V gene TRBV2 combines with J gene TRBJ2-1, with TRBD2 matching over 11 bases. V lost 7 bases, J lost 7 bases, and 9 bases stayed unmatched. CDR3 length equals 15 residues. CDR1 is SNHLY, CDR2 FYNNEI, per germline. This CDR3 is CASKTSGGEWNEQFF. CDR3 coding DNA: TGTGCCAGCAAAACTAGCGGGGGCGAATGGAATGAGCAGTTCTTC.

The CDR3 protein is CASGLATAIGEQFF. The CDR3 nucleotides are TGTGCTAGTGGTTTGGCGACAGCGATCGGTGAGCAGTTCTTC. The J gene is TRBJ2-1, the V gene TRBV12-5, with D possibly being TRBD1 (5 bases). CDR1 is LGHNT, CDR2 FRNRAP, per germline. The CDR3 consists of 14 residues. Deletions cut 1 base from V and 9 bases from J, with 13 bases between.

The chain combines TRBV30 with TRBJ1-5; TRBD1 is a possible D gene (5 bases). Trimming left V 4 bases short and J 3 bases short, with 16 bases between. Germline CDR1 GTSNPN, CDR2 SVGIG (reference sequence). This CDR3 contains 15 residues. The CDR3 DNA sequence: TGTGCCTGGACCCCCCCAGGACACAACAATCAGCCCCAGCATTTT. Protein: CAWTPPGHNNQPQHF. Looking up the rest from reference TRBV30 and TRBJ1-5 gives the full variable domain: SQTIHQWPATLVQPVGSPLSLECTVEGTSNPNLYWYRQAAGRGLQLLFYSVGIGQISSEVPQNLSASRPQDRQFILSSKKLLLSDSGFYLCAWTPPGHNNQPQHFGDGTRLSIL.

This clonotype was counted a few times. The J gene is TRBJ1-1, the V gene TRBV7-2; a weak D match, TRBD1 (6 bases). The ends were cut back, 5 bases at V and 1 base at J, with 14 bases in the middle. Germline V gene lookup returns CDR1 SGHTA and CDR2 FQGNSA. The CDR3 contains 15 residues. This CDR3 reads CASSSGRGKNTEAFF. The CDR3 nucleotides are TGTGCCAGCAGCAGTGGTAGGGGGAAGAACACTGAAGCTTTCTTT.

This clonotype was found many times. CDR3 amino acids: CASSLDPQGGMQYF. The DNA of the CDR3 is TGCGCCAGCAGCTTGGATCCCCAGGGTGGCATGCAGTATTTT. The chain links TRBV5-1 to TRBJ2-3, with a tentative D call TRBD1 (5 bases). Per germline, CDR1 SGHRS and CDR2 YFSETQ. The CDR3 runs to 14 residues. V was clipped by 0 bases and J by 11 bases, with 16 bases between them.

This clonotype was found many times. The chain uses TRBV29-1 and TRBJ2-1; D not resolved. Germline assignment: CDR1 SQVTM and CDR2 ANQGSEA. V lost 2 bases, J lost 0 bases, and 11 bases lay in between. The CDR3 is 15 residues long. The CDR3 nucleotides read TGCAGCGTTGAATATCCTGCGAGCTCCTACAATGAGCAGTTCTTC. The encoded protein is CSVEYPASSYNEQFF.